A single T cell receptor (beta chain) is shown here with its context. Its antigen is unidentified. The sample originates from a study of response to subunit inactivated influenza vaccine. Study-wide findings and caveats: That few new T cells are recruited by each seasonal influenza vaccination was the authors' suggestion.

TCRdb re-derived calls from the RT-PCR reads in MiXCR, one entry per CDR3 protein. The sample has under 950,000 distinct CDR3 sequences; 21% are singletons. Germline CDR1 DFQATT, CDR2 SNEGSKA (reference sequence). V lost 4 bases, J lost 0 bases, and 4 bases stayed unmatched. The CDR3 is 14 amino acids. This TCR was recovered from a man between 45 and 60 years old who received an inactivated influenza vaccine. The sample consisted of PBMCs from blood, taken around 5 days after vaccination. The V and J genes are TRBV20-1 and TRBJ2-3, with 7 positions matching TRBD2. CDR3 in DNA: TGCAGTGCTAAGCGGGGAGCTAGCACAGATACGCAGTATTTT. Encoded protein: CSAKRGASTDTQYF.